The 4 T cell receptor beta chains presented below share a single source sample, sequenced in a study of shared clonotypes between healthy human individuals. Here immunoSEQ multiplex PCR was the method, and the copy in TCRdb shows in-frame clones only, minus some. The table includes about 2.4 million clones, around 90% detected once. The specimen sequenced was naive CD4+ T cells sorted from blood. Subset of the sample: CD45RA+ positively selected. All receptors derive from a young man in good health.

This chain joins TRBV5-1 and TRBJ1-1; possibly TRBD1 for D (6 bases). The CDR3 totals 14 residues. Germline CDR1 reads SGHRS; CDR2 reads YFSETQ. V was clipped by 3 bases and J by 5 bases, with 14 bases between them. The CDR3, as DNA: TGCGCCAGCAGCTGGGGTGGGGGGCGAACTGAAGCTTTCTTT. Translating it yields CASSWGGGRTEAFF.

This clone has just one count. The chain joins TRBV4-1 to TRBJ2-4; TRBD2 agrees at 10 bases. From germline, CDR1 is MGHRA and CDR2 YSYEKL. J lost 6 bases, V lost 0 bases, and 5 bases had no gene match. This CDR3 spans 16 amino acids. The CDR3 loop is CASSQDIPSGGNIQYF. The DNA for the CDR3 is TGCGCCAGCAGCCAAGATATCCCTAGCGGGGGAAACATTCAGTACTTC.

On this clone itself: This sample includes further DNA sequences coding for the same CDR3. The chain uses TRBV9 and TRBJ2-7; 11 bases fit TRBD2. The trim removed 2 bases at V and 4 bases at J, leaving 5 bases unmatched. The germline V gene encodes CDR1 SGDLS and CDR2 YYNGEE. The CDR3 totals 15 residues. CDR3 DNA: TGTGCCAGCAGCGTCGAGCCTAGCGGGGGGTACGAGCAGTACTTC. Translation: CASSVEPSGGYEQYF.

V and J are TRBV29-1 and TRBJ2-5; D may match TRBD1 or TRBD2 (6 bases each). V lost 6 bases and J lost 1, with 12 bases in between. This CDR3 region has 13 residues. Germline CDR1 is SQVTM and CDR2 is ANQGSEA. The CDR3 region is CSVVRGLQETQYF. The CDR3 DNA sequence: TGCAGCGTGGTCCGGGGGCTCCAAGAGACCCAGTACTTC.